This T cell receptor (beta chain) appears in the sequencing data of a study of metastatic and nonmetastatic thyroid tumors. TCRdb reprocessed the PCR reads via MiXCR. This table has about 64,000 clones, approximately 4.1% appearing once. This clone has just a few counts. Per germline, CDR1 SNHLY and CDR2 FYNNEI. This CDR3 spans 14 amino acids. V lost 7 bases, J lost 0 bases, and 10 bases lay in between. All patients were untreated before thyroid surgery. The rearrangement uses TRBV2 and TRBJ2-1, with D uncertain. The receptor comes from a female donor with papillary thyroid cancer or a benign thyroid nodule (not recorded which). Some clones in this sample may be carry-over from other donors' samples. The sample comprised blood. CDR3 loop: CASNGVFSYNEQFF. The CDR3 DNA sequence: TGTGCCAGCAATGGGGTTTTCTCCTACAATGAGCAGTTCTTC.